The rows below give T cell receptor beta chains drawn from one sample of a study of control samples from healthy donors and cancer patients. Repertoires were generated with immunoSEQ multiplex PCR, while TCRdb's copy carries only in-frame clones and drops some. Of around 230,000 clones in the sample, 90% to 95% were seen once. The sample comprised blood. These TCRs come from a man aged 50 or older in good health. Each CDR3 is given with its conserved first and last residue. The D gene is left open where the match is weak. Clone size is shown for a subset of rows, as once, few, many or a class of expanded clone.

d_gene	abundance	j_gene	v_gene	CDR3aa	CDR3nt
TRBD2	NA	TRBJ2-5	TRBV19	CASGETSERETQYF	TGTGCCAGTGGTGAGACTAGCGAGAGAGAGACCCAGTACTTC
NA	NA	TRBJ2-5	TRBV6-1	CASSEAQVRSLTQYF	TGTGCCAGCAGTGAAGCGCAAGTACGGTCCTTGACCCAGTACTTC
NA	NA	TRBJ2-4	TRBV18	CASSPPGWDGAKNIQYF	TGTGCCAGCTCACCACCGGGCTGGGACGGAGCCAAAAACATTCAGTACTTC
NA	NA	TRBJ2-7	TRBV7-9	CASSLATQSEQYF	TGTGCCAGCAGCTTAGCGACCCAGAGCGAGCAGTACTTC
TRBD2	NA	TRBJ2-1	TRBV5-1	CASSPKVVAGSLDEQFF	TGCGCCAGCAGCCCGAAGGTGGTAGCGGGGTCTTTGGATGAGCAGTTCTTC
NA	NA	TRBJ1-5	TRBV5-6	CASSWGGFTNQPQHF	TGTGCCAGCAGCTGGGGGGGGTTCACCAATCAGCCCCAGCATTTT
NA	NA	TRBJ1-1	TRBV19	CASSPVEGGALNTEAFF	TGTGCCAGTAGTCCAGTTGAAGGAGGGGCCTTGAACACTGAAGCTTTCTTT
TRBD1	NA	TRBJ1-4	TRBV28	CASSPRTGAKGNEKLFF	TGTGCCAGCAGTCCCCGGACAGGGGCGAAGGGTAATGAAAAACTGTTTTTT
TRBD1	NA	TRBJ1-1	TRBV7-4	CARPYLGADTGVGTEAFF	TGTGCCAGACCCTACCTAGGGGCCGACACAGGGGTAGGCACTGAAGCTTTCTTT
NA	NA	TRBJ1-1	TRBV5-1	CASSQNTEAFF	TGCGCCAGCAGCCAGAACACTGAAGCTTTCTTT
NA	once	TRBJ1-1	TRBV10-1	CASSDAEEEDTEAFF	TGCGCCAGCAGTGACGCCGAGGAAGAGGACACTGAAGCTTTCTTT
TRBD1	NA	TRBJ2-5	TRBV10-3	CAIRTGGVQETQYF	TGTGCCATCAGGACAGGGGGAGTCCAAGAGACCCAGTACTTC
TRBD2	NA	TRBJ2-1	TRBV10-1	CASSASGGRNEQFF	TGCGCCAGCAGTGCTAGCGGGGGGAGGAATGAGCAGTTCTTC
TRBD1	NA	TRBJ2-5	TRBV7-9	CASSDYRGVGETQYF	TGTGCCAGCAGCGACTACAGGGGGGTTGGGGAGACCCAGTACTTC
NA	NA	TRBJ1-4	TRBV4-1	CASSQNLGLIGEKLFF	TGCGCCAGCAGCCAAAATCTTGGCCTGATAGGTGAAAAACTGTTTTTT
NA	NA	TRBJ1-6	TRBV5-6	CASSPGAPGINSPLHF	TGTGCCAGCAGCCCTGGGGCCCCCGGAATTAATTCACCCCTCCACTTT
TRBD1	NA	TRBJ1-2	TRBV28	CASSDRDGHGYTF	TGTGCCAGCAGTGACAGGGACGGGCATGGCTACACCTTC
TRBD2	once	TRBJ2-7	TRBV7-2	CASREPGLAGGSYEQYF	TGTGCCAGCAGAGAGCCGGGACTAGCGGGGGGAAGCTACGAGCAGTACTTC
TRBD1	NA	TRBJ1-5	TRBV3-1/TRBV3-2	CASSLDRDQPQHF	TGTGCCAGCAGTCTCGACAGGGATCAGCCCCAGCATTTT
NA	NA	TRBJ1-2	TRBV10-3	CAISEQEQIGYTF	TGTGCCATCAGTGAACAGGAGCAAATTGGCTACACCTTC
TRBD2	NA	TRBJ2-5	TRBV5-1	CASSSGTAQETQYF	TGCGCCAGCAGCAGCGGGACGGCCCAAGAGACCCAGTACTTC
NA	NA	TRBJ2-5	TRBV15	CATSRDARAQETQYF	TGTGCCACCAGCAGAGATGCTAGGGCGCAAGAGACCCAGTACTTC
TRBD1	NA	TRBJ1-6	TRBV15	CATVVGTVNSPLHF	TGTGCCACCGTCGTTGGGACAGTTAATTCACCCCTCCACTTT
NA	NA	TRBJ1-5	TRBV28	CASIALNQPQHF	TGTGCCAGCATTGCTCTGAATCAGCCCCAGCATTTT
NA	NA	TRBJ1-1	TRBV6-1	CASSEGFNTEAFF	TGTGCCAGCAGTGAAGGGTTCAACACTGAAGCTTTCTTT
TRBD2	NA	TRBJ2-1	TRBV7-3	CASSYRTSGERFF	TGTGCCAGCAGCTACCGGACTAGCGGTGAAAGGTTCTTC
NA	NA	TRBJ1-1	TRBV5-1	CASSQEGPTEAFF	TGCGCCAGCAGCCAGGAGGGCCCAACTGAAGCTTTCTTT
TRBD1	NA	TRBJ1-2	TRBV19	CASSMGQIYGYTF	TGTGCCAGTAGTATGGGACAGATTTATGGCTACACCTTC
NA	NA	TRBJ1-2	TRBV5-4	CASSPGPPKDGYTF	TGTGCCAGCAGCCCGGGACCTCCTAAGGATGGCTACACCTTC
NA	NA	TRBJ1-4	TRBV1	CTSSQDQGRGGEKLFF	TGCACCAGCAGCCAAGATCAAGGCAGGGGAGGTGAAAAACTGTTTTTT
TRBD2	NA	TRBJ2-2	TRBV9	CASSPLAGGPSGELFF	TGTGCCAGCAGCCCATTAGCGGGGGGGCCTAGCGGGGAGCTGTTTTTT
NA	NA	TRBJ2-5	TRBV4-3	CASSQETAGQGETQYF	TGCGCCAGCAGCCAAGAAACGGCAGGGCAAGGTGAGACCCAGTACTTC
NA	NA	TRBJ1-4	TRBV6-5	CASSPPRGQNEKLFF	TGTGCCAGCAGTCCCCCACGGGGTCAAAATGAAAAACTGTTTTTT
TRBD2	NA	TRBJ2-7	TRBV9	CASSPTPGGAYEQYF	TGTGCCAGCAGCCCCACACCGGGGGGGGCCTACGAGCAGTACTTC
TRBD2	once	TRBJ2-3	TRBV4-3	CASSLQAGGRDTQYF	TGCGCCAGCAGCCTTCAAGCGGGGGGGCGGGATACGCAGTATTTT
NA	once	TRBJ2-1	TRBV7-3	CASSPPEGGGSAREQFF	TGTGCCAGCAGCCCACCGGAGGGGGGCGGATCCGCCAGGGAGCAGTTCTTC
TRBD1	once	TRBJ1-5	TRBV28	CASSGGQAPGNQPQHF	TGTGCCAGCAGTGGGGGACAGGCTCCTGGTAATCAGCCCCAGCATTTT
TRBD2	NA	TRBJ2-3	TRBV28	CAAPKVPSGGDTQYF	TGTGCCGCCCCGAAGGTTCCTAGCGGGGGAGATACGCAGTATTTT
NA	NA	TRBJ2-2	TRBV11-2	CASNSDRAYTGELFF	TGTGCCAGCAACTCGGACAGAGCCTACACCGGGGAGCTGTTTTTT
NA	once	TRBJ1-2	TRBV7-2	CASSVDTNYGYTF	TGTGCCAGCAGCGTGGACACCAACTATGGCTACACCTTC
NA	NA	TRBJ2-7	TRBV6-2/TRBV6-3	CASSSTSRDSYEQYF	TGTGCCAGCAGTTCTACTTCCAGGGATTCCTACGAGCAGTACTTC